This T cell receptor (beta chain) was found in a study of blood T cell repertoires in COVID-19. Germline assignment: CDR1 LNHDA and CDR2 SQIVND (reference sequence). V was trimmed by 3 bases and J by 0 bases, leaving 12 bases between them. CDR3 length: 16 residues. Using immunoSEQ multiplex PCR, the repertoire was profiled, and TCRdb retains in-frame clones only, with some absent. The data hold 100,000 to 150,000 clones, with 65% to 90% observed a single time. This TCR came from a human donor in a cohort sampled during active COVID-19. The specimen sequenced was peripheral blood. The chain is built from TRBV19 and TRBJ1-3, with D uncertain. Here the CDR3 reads CASSMSPASSGNTIYF. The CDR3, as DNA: TGTGCCAGTAGTATGTCCCCCGCGTCCTCTGGAAACACCATATATTTT.